The 4 T cell receptor beta chains below were found in one sample sequenced in a study of long-term antiretroviral therapy in people with HIV (dated by TCRdb to about 2022). The immunoSEQ hsTCRB v3.0 assay was used at survey level resolution to sequence the TRB variable region. In TCRdb, the immuneACCESS table is reduced to in-frame sequences with V and J assigned. These tables do not hold every clone; where another copy was compared, an unresolved V gene accounts for under half, and the others remain unexplained. Present in this sample are 30,000 to 35,000 clones, around 85% of which were seen just once. Roughly 3.8% of the sample lies in the top ten. Source: unsorted PBMCs, taken 0.8 years before starting antiretroviral therapy. All receptors derive from a man younger than 30 with HIV.

The genes are TRBV18 and TRBJ1-1; 7 bases line up with TRBD1. The CDR3 spans 15 residues. The germline V gene has CDR1 KGHSH and CDR2 LQKENI. With 5 bases clipped from V and 4 bases from J, the junction kept 10 bases outside the gene matches. CDR3 region: CASSGLDREGTEAFF. CDR3 bases: TGTGCCAGCTCAGGCCTCGACAGGGAGGGCACTGAAGCTTTCTTT.

The V gene is TRBV6-5, the J gene TRBJ1-2; D is ambiguous. The CDR3 runs 11 residues. CDR1 is MNHEY, CDR2 SVGAGI, per germline. V lost 8 bases and J lost 3, with 7 bases in between. The CDR3 DNA follows: TGTGCCAGCTCTGATTACTATGGCTACACCTTC. It specifies CASSDYYGYTF.

The chain recombines TRBV15 with TRBJ1-2; no clear D gene. The length of the CDR3 is 13 residues. V lost 2 bases and J 8 bases, leaving 12 bases between the germline ends. CDR1 and CDR2 (germline): LNHNV, YYDKDF (reference sequence). CDR3 protein: CATSRTRMGGYTF. The CDR3 bases are TGTGCCACCAGCAGAACCCGAATGGGGGGCTACACCTTC.

This chain joins TRBV5-5 and TRBJ1-3; D gene ambiguous. Trimming took off 4 bases at V and 4 bases at J, with 21 bases between the two ends. CDR1 SGHKS and CDR2 YYEKEE come from the germline V gene (reference sequence). The CDR3 runs 17 residues. The CDR3 DNA reads as TGTGCCAGCAGCCCCGGCTTTCTAGGCCTGGAAGGAAACACCATATATTTT. It yields the protein CASSPGFLGLEGNTIYF.